This T cell receptor (beta chain) was sequenced in a study of shared clonotypes between healthy human individuals. Data came from immunoSEQ multiplex PCR; TCRdb stores just in-frame clones and leaves some out. The sample has 650,000 to 750,000 clones, around 72% seen once; the top ten hold about 2%. The CDR3 runs to 12 residues. J was trimmed by 12 bases and V by 3 bases; bases with no gene match: 6. From germline, CDR1 is SGDLS and CDR2 YYNGEE. The sequencing input was memory CD4+ T cells sorted from blood. Subset described: CD45RA-negative fraction. This clonotype was sampled from a woman in her twenties or thirties in good health. The V gene is TRBV9, the J gene TRBJ2-1, with 7 bases matching TRBD2. The CDR3 is CASSGTSARQFF. DNA for the CDR3: TGTGCCAGCAGCGGTACTAGCGCGAGGCAGTTCTTC.